This T cell receptor beta chain was identified during a study of blood T cell repertoires in COVID-19. Study details: T cells, B-cell-depleted T cells, or PBMCs supplied cDNA or gDNA.

Original analysis: Cell counts per sample came from amplifying reference gene primers. Clones were read by immunoSEQ multiplex PCR, and TCRdb kept only the in-frame ones, dropping some. D and trimming were read from the DNA, whereas the V and J calls and clone size are those reported in that table. This table holds fewer than 150,000 clones, roughly 85% found once. This CDR3 is 13 amino acids long. Germline loops: CDR1 KGHDR, CDR2 SFDVKD. The V end lost 7 bases, the J end lost 1 base, and 9 bases lay between the germline ends. The receptor was derived from a man aged 50 to 60 with acute or convalescent COVID-19. The sample consisted of peripheral blood. The V gene is TRBV24-1, the J gene TRBJ1-1; D gene unclear. This CDR3 is CATRPSKNTEAFF. DNA of the CDR3: TGTGCCACCAGACCCAGTAAGAACACTGAAGCTTTCTTT.